Following are 20 T cell receptor beta chains from one sample sequenced in a study of human T cells and chemical hapten exposure. TCRdb re-analysed the RACE reads in MiXCR, keeping a single row per CDR3 protein. Of around 110,000 distinct CDR3 sequences listed, 9.5% to 15% are singletons. As for time point: pre-sensitization, week 0. Treatment given: therapeutic diphenylcyclopropenone sensitization with weekly scalp DPC. The specimen comprised whole blood, sampled in connection with sensitization to the hapten diphenylcyclopropenone (DPC). The receptors here all came from a woman aged 50 to 65 with alopecia areata. Some clones in this sample may be carry-over from other donors' samples.

This clonotype has a count of ten or more. J is TRBJ2-2 and V is TRBV6-5; TRBD1 matches 9 bases. The CDR3 covers 16 residues. The junction had 9 bases not matched to a gene; V was cut back by 7 bases and J by 3 bases. Germline V lookup: CDR1 MNHEY, CDR2 SVGAGI. The CDR3 sequence: CASNPTGQGYTGELFF. In nucleotides, the CDR3 is TGTGCCAGCAATCCTACGGGACAGGGATACACCGGGGAGCTGTTTTTT.

This clonotype was recorded many times. This chain connects TRBV6-5 to TRBJ2-1; TRBD2 matches at 11 bases. The germline CDR1 and CDR2 sequences are MNHEY and SVGAGI. The CDR3 totals 16 residues. The V gene end was trimmed by 0 bases and the J gene end by 9 bases; junction bases not matched to a gene: 7. This CDR3 is CASSYSGLAGRGEQFF. CDR3 DNA sequence: TGTGCCAGCAGTTACTCCGGACTAGCGGGTCGCGGTGAGCAGTTCTTC.

This clonotype occurred many times. The chain uses TRBV6-6 and TRBJ1-1; D is unresolved. Germline V gene lookup returns CDR1 MNHNY and CDR2 SVGAGI (reference sequence). The germline V and J ends were trimmed by 0 bases and 4 bases, with 15 bases remaining between them. The CDR3 totals 16 residues. CDR3 bases: TGTGCCAGCAGTTACTCGAATCCAGCGGCGGGCACTGAAGCTTTCTTT. This translates into CASSYSNPAAGTEAFF.

The CDR3 here is CASSATGANVLTF. The CDR3, as DNA: TGCGCCAGCAGCGCGACTGGGGCCAACGTCCTGACTTTC. The chain is built from TRBV5-1 and TRBJ2-6; D gene unclear. Trimming left V 4 bases short and J 2 bases short, with 4 bases between. CDR3 length equals 13 residues. The germline V gene encodes CDR1 SGHRS and CDR2 YFSETQ.

This clonotype occurred a few times. This chain joins TRBV7-2 and TRBJ1-2; D not certain. Germline CDR1 and CDR2: SGHTA and FQGNSA. The CDR3 contains 15 residues. Between the trimmed V and J ends, which lost 5 bases and 7 bases, there was a span of 20 bases. CDR3 in DNA: TGTGCCAGCAGCCCTCTAGTCGCGAGGGAAGGTGGCTACACCTTC. Its translation is CASSPLVAREGGYTF. The whole variable domain, filled in from reference TRBV7-2 and TRBJ1-2, reads GAGVSQSPSNKVTEKGKDVELRCDPISGHTALYWYRQSLGQGLEFLIYFQGNSAPDKSGLPSDRFSAERTGGSVSTLTIQRTQQEDSAVYLCASSPLVAREGGYTFGSGTRLTVV.

By proportion, this clonotype is medium-sized (0.01 to 0.1%). This chain joins TRBV20-1 and TRBJ1-5; the D gene is possibly TRBD1 (6 bases). The germline V gene has CDR1 DFQATT and CDR2 SNEGSKA (reference sequence). V was pared by 5 bases and J by 7 bases, with 18 bases between. This CDR3 contains 14 residues. The CDR3 sequence: CSAGARGPKQPQHF. DNA for the CDR3: TGCAGTGCTGGGGCCAGGGGACCCAAACAGCCCCAGCATTTT.

This clonotype was picked up a small number of times. The V and J genes are TRBV6-1 and TRBJ2-7; D possibly matches TRBD1 or TRBD2 (5 bases each). Looked up from germline, CDR1 is MNHNS and CDR2 is SASEGT. This CDR3 spans 16 amino acids. V was clipped by 8 bases and J by 0 bases, with 20 bases between them. The CDR3 region is CASRDRRIKSSYEQYF. The CDR3 DNA is TGTGCCAGCCGGGACCGGCGGATCAAGAGCTCCTACGAGCAGTACTTC.

The DNA for the CDR3 is TGTGCCAGTAGTATAACCGCTAACAACTATGGCTACACCTTC. It specifies CASSITANNYGYTF. V is TRBV19 and J is TRBJ1-2, with unresolved D. Trimming took off 2 bases at V and 2 bases at J, with 9 bases between the two ends. The germline V gene has CDR1 LNHDA and CDR2 SQIVND (reference sequence). The CDR3 has 14 residues.

This clonotype was picked up one time. The rearrangement uses TRBV6-5 and TRBJ2-3, with D possibly called TRBD1 or TRBD2 (5 bases each). Per germline, CDR1 MNHEY and CDR2 SVGAGI. V lost 0 bases, J lost 9 bases, and 7 bases lay in between. CDR3 size: 12 residues. CDR3: CASSYSGATQYF. The CDR3 DNA is TGTGCCAGCAGTTACTCCGGGGCGACGCAGTATTTT.

The genes are TRBV28 and TRBJ2-3, with D perhaps TRBD2 (6 bases). The CDR3 is 14 residues long. The V gene's germline CDR1 is MDHEN and CDR2 SYDVKM. V was clipped by 3 bases and J by 2 bases, with 9 bases between them. The CDR3 spells CASSLRGTTDTQYF. CDR3 coding DNA: TGTGCCAGCAGTTTGCGCGGGACCACAGATACGCAGTATTTT.

This chain links TRBV4-1 with TRBJ2-7; either TRBD1 or TRBD2 may supply D (5 bases each). The V end was cut by 3 bases, the J end by 3 bases, with 15 bases between. Per germline, CDR1 MGHRA and CDR2 YSYEKL. This CDR3 is 15 amino acids long. CDR3 sequence: CASSQPGPLHYEQYF. The DNA of the CDR3 is TGCGCCAGCAGCCAGCCGGGACCTCTTCACTACGAGCAGTACTTC.

This chain links TRBV7-2 with TRBJ2-3, with TRBD2 identical over 8 bases. V shed 3 bases, J shed 5 bases, and the junction held 16 bases outside the gene matches. The CDR3 covers 18 residues. CDR1 and CDR2 (germline): SGHTA, FQGNSA. The CDR3 loop is CASSLERGPPPRGDTQYF. CDR3 DNA: TGTGCCAGCAGCTTGGAGCGGGGGCCACCCCCTCGGGGAGATACGCAGTATTTT.

This clonotype was seen many times. This chain connects TRBV6-6 to TRBJ2-5; 8 bases are shared with TRBD1. This CDR3 has 14 amino acids. J gave up 5 bases and V 6 bases, and 8 bases lay outside the gene matches. In germline, CDR1 is MNHNY, CDR2 SVGAGI (reference sequence). In nucleotides, the CDR3 is TGTGCCAGCAGATTGACAGGGGCCGGGGAGACCCAGTACTTC. Its translation is CASRLTGAGETQYF.

This clonotype was counted between two and nine times. This chain's CDR3 is CASSYGENTEAFF. CDR3 bases: TGTGCCAGCAGTTACGGTGAGAACACTGAAGCTTTCTTT. This sequence joins TRBV6-5 and TRBJ1-1; unclear D gene. The V and J ends lost 2 bases and 1 base respectively, with 5 bases between them. Looked up from germline, CDR1 is MNHEY and CDR2 is SVGAGI. The CDR3 totals 13 residues.

In this sample, this clonotype turned up many times. The gene calls are TRBV6-1 and TRBJ1-2; TRBD1 agrees at 8 bases. The V segment lost 6 bases and the J segment 6 bases; nucleotides outside the gene matches: 6. Germline loops: CDR1 MNHNS, CDR2 SASEGT. The CDR3 is made up of 13 amino acids. The CDR3 nucleotides read TGTGCCAGCAGGCCTGGGACAGGACATGGCTACACCTTC. This translates into CASRPGTGHGYTF.

This clonotype was recorded a few times. This rearrangement joins TRBV28 to TRBJ1-1; tentative D call: TRBD1 (5 bases). Germline CDR1 reads MDHEN; CDR2 reads SYDVKM. V was clipped by 9 bases and J by 7 bases, with 15 bases between them. The CDR3 has 12 residues. CDR3 loop: CASLTGLGEAFF. CDR3 DNA sequence: TGTGCCAGTCTAACGGGGCTCGGTGAAGCTTTCTTT.

This clonotype showed up just a few times. The chain combines TRBV10-3 with TRBJ2-3; D perhaps matches TRBD2 (6 bases). Trimming took off 4 bases at V and 4 bases at J, with 9 bases between the two ends. Germline V gene data show CDR1 as ENHRY and CDR2 as SYGVKD. The CDR3 is 13 residues long. CDR3 sequence reads: CAISGGVADTQYF. Here the CDR3 DNA reads TGTGCCATCAGTGGGGGGGTAGCAGATACGCAGTATTTT.

This clonotype appeared many times. Written as DNA, the CDR3 is TGTGCCAGCAGCCCAACTCAATACAGATACTACGAGCAGTACTTC. Amino acid sequence: CASSPTQYRYYEQYF. The chain recombines TRBV7-9 with TRBJ2-7; the D is unclear. Germline V CDR1 and CDR2: SEHNR, FQNEAQ (reference sequence). The CDR3 is 15 residues long. Between the trimmed V and J ends, which lost 5 bases and 3 bases, there was a span of 17 bases.

The genes are TRBV7-2 and TRBJ2-2; no firm D call. V was trimmed by 4 bases and J by 7 bases, leaving 13 bases between them. Germline loops: CDR1 SGHTA, CDR2 FQGNSA. This CDR3 is built from 14 residues. As DNA, the CDR3 is TGTGCCAGCAGCTCCTCCGAGCGTGGCGGGGAGCTGTTTTTT. It yields the protein CASSSSERGGELFF.

In DNA, the CDR3 is TGTGCCACCAGCAGAGATACGGGAGCCCGTAGGATCAGTGGCTACACCTTC. Its translation: CATSRDTGARRISGYTF. The chain is built from TRBV15 and TRBJ1-2; D unclear. The CDR3 loop spans 17 amino acids. The germline V gene encodes CDR1 LNHNV and CDR2 YYDKDF (reference sequence). The V gene lost 0 bases and the J gene lost 7 bases, with 21 bases spanning the gap.